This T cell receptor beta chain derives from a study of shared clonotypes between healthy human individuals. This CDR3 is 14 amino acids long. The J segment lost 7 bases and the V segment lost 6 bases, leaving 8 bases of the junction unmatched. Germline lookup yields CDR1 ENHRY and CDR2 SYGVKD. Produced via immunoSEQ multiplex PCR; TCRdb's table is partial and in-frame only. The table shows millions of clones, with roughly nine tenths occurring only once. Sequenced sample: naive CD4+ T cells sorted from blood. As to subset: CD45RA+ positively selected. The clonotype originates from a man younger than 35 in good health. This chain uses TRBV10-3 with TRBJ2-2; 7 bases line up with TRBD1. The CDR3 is CAIRDRESDGELFF. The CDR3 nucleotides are TGTGCCATCAGAGACAGGGAGTCCGACGGGGAGCTGTTTTTT.